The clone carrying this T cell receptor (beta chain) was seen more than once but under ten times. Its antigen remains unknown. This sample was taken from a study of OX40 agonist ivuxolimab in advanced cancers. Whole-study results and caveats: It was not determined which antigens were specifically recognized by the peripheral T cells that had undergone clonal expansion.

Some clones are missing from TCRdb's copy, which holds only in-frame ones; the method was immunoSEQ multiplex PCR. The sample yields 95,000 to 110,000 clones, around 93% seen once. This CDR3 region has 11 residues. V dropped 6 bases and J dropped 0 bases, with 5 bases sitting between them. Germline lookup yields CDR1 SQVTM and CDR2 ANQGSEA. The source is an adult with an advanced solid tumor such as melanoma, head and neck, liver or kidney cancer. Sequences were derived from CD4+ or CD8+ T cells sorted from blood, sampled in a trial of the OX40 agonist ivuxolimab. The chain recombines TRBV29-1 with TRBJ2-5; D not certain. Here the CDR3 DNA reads TGCAGCGTACGCAACCAAGAGACCCAGTACTTC. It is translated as CSVRNQETQYF.